One sample yielded the 28 T cell receptor beta chains listed below, sequenced in a study of regulatory T cells in long-lasting Graves disease. As for time point: persistent/refractory GD, antithyroid drugs over 5 years with positive TRAb. RNA extracted from PBMCs served as the sequencing template. Researchers made TCR beta libraries by using iRepertoire HTBI primers and running Arm-PCR on CDR3 regions. Using its own MiXCR run on the multiplex PCR reads, TCRdb lists one record per CDR3 protein. The data contain 300,000 to 400,000 distinct CDR3 sequences, around 19% of them singletons. Specimen: peripheral blood mononuclear cells (PBMCs), collected when the disease was refractory, from a patient treated with antithyroid drugs. The receptors shown here come from a female donor with Graves disease.

The rearrangement links TRBV4-1 to TRBJ2-7, with D possibly being TRBD1 or TRBD2 (5 bases each). Germline values: CDR1 MGHRA, CDR2 YSYEKL. The CDR3 spans 16 residues. Between the trimmed V and J ends, which lost 4 bases and 0 bases, there was a span of 16 bases. The CDR3: CASSLHTGTYSYEQYF. In nucleotides, the CDR3 is TGCGCCAGCAGCCTACATACCGGGACGTACTCCTACGAGCAGTACTTC.

In DNA, the CDR3 is TGCAGTGCGAGGGGGTACTCGAGAACTGAAGCTTTCTTT. Its translation is CSARGYSRTEAFF. The chain is built from TRBV20-1 and TRBJ1-1, with D possibly being TRBD1 (6 bases). Trimming shortened V by 6 bases and J by 5 bases, and 16 bases separated the two germline ends. CDR1 and CDR2 (germline): DFQATT, SNEGSKA (reference sequence). The CDR3 runs 13 residues.

The chain joins TRBV30 to TRBJ2-7; TRBD1 or TRBD2 may be the D gene (6 bases each). V lost 0 bases and J lost 5, with 32 bases in between. In germline, CDR1 is GTSNPN, CDR2 SVGIG (reference sequence). This CDR3 spans 20 amino acids. The DNA for the CDR3 is TGTGCCTGGAGTGTAAAGGGTATTAAGGGGGGCGCAGCCTCTTGGGACGAGCAGTACTTC. Its protein is CAWSVKGIKGGAASWDEQYF.

The chain links TRBV14 to TRBJ2-7, with 14 bases aligning to TRBD2. Germline V CDR1 and CDR2: SGHDN, FVKESK. After removal of 0 bases from V and 2 bases from J, the junction contained 6 bases not matched to a gene. This CDR3 comprises 18 residues. This CDR3 is CASSQDGTSGSETYEQYF. The CDR3 coding sequence is TGTGCCAGCAGCCAAGACGGGACTAGCGGGAGCGAAACCTACGAGCAGTACTTC. The whole variable domain, filled in from reference TRBV14 and TRBJ2-7, reads EAGVTQFPSHSVIEKGQTVTLRCDPISGHDNLYWYRRVMGKEIKFLLHFVKESKQDESGMPNNRFLAERTGGTYSTLKVQPAELEDSGVYFCASSQDGTSGSETYEQYFGPGTRLTVT.

This clonotype appeared many times. V gene TRBV7-2 combines with J gene TRBJ1-5; D remains unclear. CDR3 size: 16 residues. The germline V gene has CDR1 SGHTA and CDR2 FQGNSA. Trimming cost V 5 bases and J 0 bases, with 14 bases left between them. CDR3 sequence: CASSTGPLASNQPQHF. The CDR3, as DNA: TGTGCCAGCAGCACTGGGCCTCTGGCTAGCAATCAGCCCCAGCATTTT.

This clonotype occurred many times. The chain links TRBV7-9 to TRBJ2-7, with D unclear. The CDR3 totals 14 residues. The germline CDR1 and CDR2 sequences are SEHNR and FQNEAQ (reference sequence). V was clipped by 1 base and J by 2 bases, with 9 bases between them. CDR3 sequence reads: CASSLDPEPYEQYF. DNA of the CDR3: TGTGCCAGCAGCTTAGATCCCGAACCCTACGAGCAGTACTTC.

Many counts were recorded for this clonotype. The chain has TRBV6-1 and TRBJ1-1; the D is unclear. The ends were cut back, 8 bases at V and 6 bases at J, with 16 bases in the middle. In germline, CDR1 is MNHNS, CDR2 SASEGT. This CDR3 is 13 amino acids long. The CDR3 nucleotides are TGTGCCAGCGGCCCCACCTTAAGGGCTGAAGCTTTCTTT. This gives the protein CASGPTLRAEAFF.

A note on this clonotype: A clone one base away is much larger, so this may be a read error. J is TRBJ2-5 and V is TRBV29-1; TRBD1 is a possible D gene (6 bases). Germline CDR1 reads SQVTM; CDR2 reads ANQGSEA. This CDR3 is built from 15 residues. Trimming stripped 7 bases from V and 2 bases from J, with 20 bases between. The CDR3 protein is CSALPTWDKQETQYF. CDR3 sequence (DNA): TGCAGCGCCCTCCCTACCTGGGACAAACAAGAGACCCAGTACTTC.

The sample holds a few counts of this clonotype. The chain recombines TRBV6-1 with TRBJ1-5, with 7 bases identical to TRBD1. The junction had 5 bases not matched to a gene; V was cut back by 3 bases and J by 3 bases. CDR3 size: 15 residues. CDR1 and CDR2 from the germline V gene are MNHNS and SASEGT. CDR3 DNA: TGTGCCAGCAGTGAGAACAGGGGAAACAATCAGCCCCAGCATTTT. The encoded protein is CASSENRGNNQPQHF.

V gene TRBV6-4 combines with J gene TRBJ1-1, with D perhaps matching TRBD1 (6 bases). Germline V gene data show CDR1 as MRHNA and CDR2 as SNTAGT. This CDR3 contains 13 residues. V was cut by 5 bases and J by 7 bases, with 14 bases left in between. CDR3 nucleotides: TGTGCCAGCAGTATATCGGGGGCGGATGAAGCTTTCTTT. The encoded protein is CASSISGADEAFF.

V gene TRBV19 combines with J gene TRBJ2-5, with D possibly TRBD2 on 5 matching bases. Germline V gene data show CDR1 as LNHDA and CDR2 as SQIVND (reference sequence). The V end was cut by 5 bases, the J end by 2 bases, with 12 bases between. The CDR3 sequence is 14 residues long. As DNA, the CDR3 is TGTGCCAGTAGTCCCCGGGATTGGCAAGAGACCCAGTACTTC. It yields the protein CASSPRDWQETQYF.

This clonotype was found many times. The rearrangement uses TRBV3-1 and TRBJ1-1; the D gene is possibly TRBD1 (6 bases). The germline gives CDR1 LGHDT, CDR2 YNNKEL (reference sequence). CDR3 length: 14 amino acids. The germline V and J ends were trimmed by 3 bases and 6 bases, with 14 bases remaining between them. This chain's CDR3 is CASSHLTGFAEAFF. The CDR3 DNA follows: TGTGCCAGCAGCCACCTTACAGGGTTCGCTGAAGCTTTCTTT.

There are many counts of this clonotype. The chain joins TRBV28 to TRBJ1-4; the D gene is possibly TRBD1 (5 bases). The CDR3 consists of 14 residues. Germline V gene sequence: CDR1 MDHEN, CDR2 SYDVKM. V was trimmed by 6 bases and J by 9 bases, leaving 17 bases between them. The CDR3 sequence: CASSPGLRMKKLFF. CDR3 bases: TGTGCCAGCAGCCCGGGACTGAGGATGAAAAAACTGTTTTTT.

The chain carries TRBV5-6 and TRBJ2-5, with TRBD2 identical over 8 bases. Germline CDR1 SGHDT, CDR2 YYEEEE. This CDR3 comprises 15 residues. Unmatched junction bases numbered 8, after V lost 4 bases and J lost 3 bases. The CDR3 region is CASSTRGGLKETQYF. In DNA, the CDR3 is TGTGCCAGCAGCACCCGGGGGGGCTTAAAAGAGACCCAGTACTTC.

This clonotype was seen ten or more times. The chain carries TRBV11-3 and TRBJ1-2, with D possibly matching TRBD1 (5 bases). Germline V gene data show CDR1 as SGHNT and CDR2 as YENEEA. The CDR3 covers 12 residues. The ends were cut back, 6 bases at V and 4 bases at J, with 9 bases in the middle. The CDR3 DNA follows: TGTGCCAGCAGTTGGGGGACCTATGGCTACACCTTC. This translates into CASSWGTYGYTF.

This clonotype was counted ten times or more. The chain combines TRBV6-1 with TRBJ2-5; D assignment may be TRBD1 or TRBD2 (5 bases each). Germline CDR1 MNHNS, CDR2 SASEGT. CDR3 length: 16 residues. V lost 5 bases to trimming and J lost 2 bases, with 18 bases between them. For the CDR3, the DNA is TGTGCCAGCAGTAACCTACTCCGGGACGGACAAGAGACCCAGTACTTC. Its translation is CASSNLLRDGQETQYF.

The gene calls are TRBV20-1 and TRBJ1-3; D may be TRBD1 (6 bases). Deletions cut 4 bases from V and 4 bases from J, with 20 bases between. Germline V lookup: CDR1 DFQATT, CDR2 SNEGSKA (reference sequence). The CDR3 loop spans 16 amino acids. Written as DNA, the CDR3 is TGCAGTGCTAAATATCCTACAGGGTCTGAGGGAAACACCATATATTTT. The encoded protein is CSAKYPTGSEGNTIYF.

There are many counts of this clonotype. This rearrangement joins TRBV11-2 to TRBJ1-1; D is perhaps TRBD1 (6 bases). The length of the CDR3 is 12 residues. CDR1 and CDR2 (germline): SGHAT, FQNNGV. CDR3 sequence (DNA): TGTGCGACGCGGGGGCCTAACACTGAAGCTTTCTTT. Amino acid sequence: CATRGPNTEAFF.

In its sample, this clonotype was seen a few times. The chain joins TRBV12-3 or TRBV12-4 to TRBJ1-3, with D possibly matching TRBD1 (5 bases). Trimming cost V 1 base and J 4 bases, with 11 bases left between them. The CDR3 is 15 amino acids. CDR3 bases: TGTGCCAGCAGTTTAGTGGGGCCCCGCGGAAACACCATATATTTT. Translation gives CASSLVGPRGNTIYF.

The chain employs TRBV20-1 and TRBJ1-1; D is unclear. This CDR3 is built from 12 residues. The V end was cut by 1 base, the J end by 1 base, with 4 bases between. CDR1 and CDR2 (germline): DFQATT, SNEGSKA (reference sequence). The CDR3 nucleotides are TGCAGTGCTAGAGTAGAGAACACTGAAGCTTTCTTT. This encodes CSARVENTEAFF.

CDR3 sequence reads: CASRPRRLSRDQPQHF. The CDR3 bases are TGTGCCAGCAGACCTCGACGATTATCCCGGGATCAGCCCCAGCATTTT. The rearrangement uses TRBV6-1 and TRBJ1-5; no reliable D call. V lost 6 bases and J lost 5, with 20 bases in between. The germline V gene has CDR1 MNHNS and CDR2 SASEGT. The CDR3 runs to 16 residues.

The chain links TRBV20-1 to TRBJ1-1; maybe TRBD1 (6 bases). This CDR3 comprises 13 residues. Germline-derived CDR1 and CDR2 are DFQATT and SNEGSKA (reference sequence). V lost 7 bases and J lost 0, with 12 bases in between. In DNA, the CDR3 is TGCAGTGGGAACAGGGATATGAACACTGAAGCTTTCTTT. Amino acids: CSGNRDMNTEAFF.

The chain recombines TRBV7-9 with TRBJ2-2, with TRBD2 identical over 8 bases. V lost 1 base, J lost 4 bases, and 5 bases stayed unmatched. The CDR3 runs 16 residues. CDR1 is SEHNR, CDR2 FQNEAQ, per germline (reference sequence). CDR3 protein: CASSLGGLGGTGELFF. CDR3 sequence (DNA): TGTGCCAGCAGCTTAGGGGGACTAGGAGGCACCGGGGAGCTGTTTTTT. The full variable domain, with the rest looked up from reference TRBV7-9 and TRBJ2-2, is DTGVSQNPRHKITKRGQNVTFRCDPISEHNRLYWYRQTLGQGPEFLTYFQNEAQLEKSRLLSDRFSAERPKGSFSTLEIQRTEQGDSAMYLCASSLGGLGGTGELFFGEGSRLTVL.

There are many counts of this clonotype. The chain employs TRBV7-9 and TRBJ1-6, with TRBD1 identical over 7 bases. CDR1 is SEHNR, CDR2 FQNEAQ, per germline (reference sequence). This CDR3 is built from 14 residues. V dropped 5 bases and J dropped 10; count of bases not matched to a gene: 8. The CDR3 sequence is CASSLGQAGSPLHF. CDR3 DNA: TGTGCCAGCAGCCTCGGACAGGCTGGATCACCCCTCCACTTT.

V and J are TRBV12-3 or TRBV12-4 and TRBJ1-4; TRBD1 agrees at 10 bases. The V gene end was trimmed by 7 bases and the J gene end by 6 bases; junction bases not matched to a gene: 5. CDR3 length: 14 residues. CDR3 sequence reads: CASNRQGADEKLFF. The CDR3 DNA reads as TGTGCCAGCAACAGACAGGGGGCGGATGAAAAACTGTTTTTT.

This clonotype has more than one count but fewer than ten. The rearrangement links TRBV5-8 to TRBJ1-1; 7 bases are a match to TRBD1. The CDR3 loop spans 14 amino acids. Germline V gene lookup returns CDR1 SGHTS and CDR2 YDEGEE. V shed 4 bases, J shed 1 base, and the junction held 4 bases outside the gene matches. CDR3: CASSPWDRNTEAFF. CDR3 DNA: TGTGCCAGCAGCCCTTGGGACAGGAACACTGAAGCTTTCTTT. The full variable domain, with the rest looked up from reference TRBV5-8 and TRBJ1-1, is EAGVTQSPTHLIKTRGQQATLRCSPISGHTSVYWYQQALGLGLQFLLWYDEGEERNRGNFPPRFSGRQFPNYSSELNVNALELEDSALYLCASSPWDRNTEAFFGQGTRLTVV.

This clonotype was counted a few times. This chain connects TRBV6-1 to TRBJ1-5; weak D call: TRBD1 (5 bases). V lost 4 bases and J lost 7, with 11 bases in between. The CDR3 is made up of 13 amino acids. Germline V CDR1 and CDR2: MNHNS, SASEGT. The CDR3 loop reads CASSGDWNQPQHF. The CDR3 DNA follows: TGTGCCAGCAGTGGGGACTGGAACCAGCCCCAGCATTTT.

This clonotype was counted many times. V and J are TRBV7-8 and TRBJ2-7; 7 positions agree with TRBD1. From germline, CDR1 is SGHVS and CDR2 FQNEAQ. The CDR3 loop spans 16 amino acids. Losses at the gene ends were 0 bases for V and 0 bases for J; bases not matched to a gene: 5. The CDR3 DNA reads as TGTGCCAGCAGCTTAGCGGGACAGTGGGGCTCCTACGAGCAGTACTTC. It specifies CASSLAGQWGSYEQYF.